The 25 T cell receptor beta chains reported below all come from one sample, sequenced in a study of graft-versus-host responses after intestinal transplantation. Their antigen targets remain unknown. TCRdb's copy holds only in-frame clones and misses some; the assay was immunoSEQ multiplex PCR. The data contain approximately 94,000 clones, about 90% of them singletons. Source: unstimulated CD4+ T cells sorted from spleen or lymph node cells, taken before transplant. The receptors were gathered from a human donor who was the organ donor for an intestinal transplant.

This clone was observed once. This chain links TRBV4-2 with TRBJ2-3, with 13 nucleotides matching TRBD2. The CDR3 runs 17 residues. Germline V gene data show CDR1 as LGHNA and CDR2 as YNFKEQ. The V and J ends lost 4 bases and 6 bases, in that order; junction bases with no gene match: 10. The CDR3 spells CASSPGLAGAHVDTQYF. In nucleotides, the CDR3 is TGTGCCAGCAGCCCAGGACTAGCGGGGGCCCACGTCGATACGCAGTATTTT.

The CDR3, as DNA: TGTGCCTGGGGGGACAGAACACCCCTCCACTTT. This translates into CAWGDRTPLHF. The chain uses TRBV30 and TRBJ1-6, with TRBD1 matching 7 bases. Germline V gene lookup returns CDR1 GTSNPN and CDR2 SVGIG (reference sequence). The V and J ends lost 5 bases and 11 bases, in that order; junction bases with no gene match: 3. The CDR3 extends over 11 amino acids. The whole variable domain, remainder taken from reference TRBV30 and TRBJ1-6, is SQTIHQWPATLVQPVGSPLSLECTVEGTSNPNLYWYRQAAGRGLQLLFYSVGIGQISSEVPQNLSASRPQDRQFILSSKKLLLSDSGFYLCAWGDRTPLHFGNGTRLTVT.

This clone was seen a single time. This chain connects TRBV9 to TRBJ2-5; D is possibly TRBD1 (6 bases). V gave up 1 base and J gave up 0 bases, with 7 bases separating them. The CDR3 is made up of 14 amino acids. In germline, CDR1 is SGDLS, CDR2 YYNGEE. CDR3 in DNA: TGTGCCAGCAGCGTAACAGGGTACCAAGAGACCCAGTACTTC. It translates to CASSVTGYQETQYF.

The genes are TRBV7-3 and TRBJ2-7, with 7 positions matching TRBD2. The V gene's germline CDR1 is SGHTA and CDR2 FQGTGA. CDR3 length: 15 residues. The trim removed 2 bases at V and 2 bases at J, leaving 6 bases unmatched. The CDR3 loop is CASSLLAAGPYEQYF. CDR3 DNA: TGTGCCAGCAGCTTACTAGCGGCAGGTCCCTACGAGCAGTACTTC.

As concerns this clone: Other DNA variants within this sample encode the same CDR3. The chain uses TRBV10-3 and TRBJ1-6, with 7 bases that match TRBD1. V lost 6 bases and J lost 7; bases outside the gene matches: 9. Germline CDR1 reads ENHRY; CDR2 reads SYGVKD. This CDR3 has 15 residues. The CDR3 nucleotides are TGTGCCATCAGGCAACAGGGGACCGGCAATTCACCCCTCCACTTT. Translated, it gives CAIRQQGTGNSPLHF.

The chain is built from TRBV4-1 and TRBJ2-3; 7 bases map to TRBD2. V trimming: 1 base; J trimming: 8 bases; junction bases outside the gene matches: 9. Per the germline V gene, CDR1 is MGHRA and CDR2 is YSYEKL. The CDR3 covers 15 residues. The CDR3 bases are TGCGCCAGCAGCCAAGTGGGCAGGTCGGGGGGTACGCAGTATTTT. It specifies CASSQVGRSGGTQYF.

The CDR3 DNA reads TGTGCCAGCAGTACCGACCGCCTGAACACTGAAGCTTTCTTT. It encodes CASSTDRLNTEAFF. The rearrangement links TRBV2 to TRBJ1-1, with D uncertain. The germline V gene has CDR1 SNHLY and CDR2 FYNNEI. Trimming stripped 5 bases from V and 0 bases from J, with 10 bases between. The CDR3 extends over 14 amino acids.

This CDR3 is CASSDAPHYGTGIQETQYF. The CDR3 region has the DNA TGTGCCAGCAGCGATGCGCCACACTACGGGACGGGGATCCAAGAGACCCAGTACTTC. The chain carries TRBV28 and TRBJ2-5; D tentatively fits TRBD1 or TRBD2 (5 bases each). The CDR3 is 19 amino acids. V lost 6 bases, J lost 1 base, and 27 bases lay in between. Germline assignment: CDR1 MDHEN and CDR2 SYDVKM.

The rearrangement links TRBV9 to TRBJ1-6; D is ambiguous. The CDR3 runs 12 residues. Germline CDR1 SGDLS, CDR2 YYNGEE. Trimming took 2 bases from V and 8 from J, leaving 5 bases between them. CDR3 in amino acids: CASSVADSPLHF. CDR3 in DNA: TGTGCCAGCAGCGTGGCGGATTCACCCCTCCACTTT.

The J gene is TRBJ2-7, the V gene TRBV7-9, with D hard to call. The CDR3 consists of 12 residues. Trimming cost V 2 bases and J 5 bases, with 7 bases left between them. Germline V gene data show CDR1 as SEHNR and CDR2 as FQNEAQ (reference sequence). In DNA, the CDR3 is TGTGCCAGCAGCTTAACCAATAACGAGCAGTACTTC. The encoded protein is CASSLTNNEQYF. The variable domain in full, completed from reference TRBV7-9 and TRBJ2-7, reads DTGVSQNPRHKITKRGQNVTFRCDPISEHNRLYWYRQTLGQGPEFLTYFQNEAQLEKSRLLSDRFSAERPKGSFSTLEIQRTEQGDSAMYLCASSLTNNEQYFGPGTRLTVT.

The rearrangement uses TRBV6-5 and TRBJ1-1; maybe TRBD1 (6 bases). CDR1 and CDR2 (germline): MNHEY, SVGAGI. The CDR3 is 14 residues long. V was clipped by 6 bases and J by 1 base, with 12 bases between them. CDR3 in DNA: TGTGCCAGCAGGCTTCTGGACAGGAACACTGAAGCTTTCTTT. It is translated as CASRLLDRNTEAFF.

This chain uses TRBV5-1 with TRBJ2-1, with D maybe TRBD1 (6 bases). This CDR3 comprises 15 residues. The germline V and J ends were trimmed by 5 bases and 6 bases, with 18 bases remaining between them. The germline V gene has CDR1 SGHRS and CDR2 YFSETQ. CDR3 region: CASRFSGTLFNEQFF. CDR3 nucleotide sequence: TGCGCCAGCAGATTCTCCGGGACACTATTCAATGAGCAGTTCTTC.

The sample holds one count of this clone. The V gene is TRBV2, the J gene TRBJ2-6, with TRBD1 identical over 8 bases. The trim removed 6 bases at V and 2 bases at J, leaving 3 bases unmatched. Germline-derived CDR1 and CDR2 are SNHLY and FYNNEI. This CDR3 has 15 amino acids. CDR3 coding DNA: TGTGCCAGCAGGCAGGGGGCCCCTGGGGCCAACGTCCTGACTTTC. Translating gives CASRQGAPGANVLTF. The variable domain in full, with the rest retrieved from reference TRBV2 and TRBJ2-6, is EPEVTQTPSHQVTQMGQEVILRCVPISNHLYFYWYRQILGQKVEFLVSFYNNEISEKSEIFDDQFSVERPDGSNFTLKIRSTKLEDSAMYFCASRQGAPGANVLTFGAGSRLTVL.

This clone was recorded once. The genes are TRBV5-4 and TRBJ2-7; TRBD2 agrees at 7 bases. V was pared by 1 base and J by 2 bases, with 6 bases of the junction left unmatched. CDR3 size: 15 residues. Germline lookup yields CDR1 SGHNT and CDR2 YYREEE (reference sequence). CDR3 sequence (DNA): TGTGCCAGCAGCTTGAAAGGCGGGAGACCCTACGAGCAGTACTTC. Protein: CASSLKGGRPYEQYF.

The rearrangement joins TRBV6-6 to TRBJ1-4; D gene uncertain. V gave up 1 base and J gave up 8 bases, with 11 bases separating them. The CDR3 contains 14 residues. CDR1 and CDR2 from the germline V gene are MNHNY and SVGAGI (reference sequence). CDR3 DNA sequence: TGTGCCAGCAGTTACTGGGAGATGCCAGAAAAACTGTTTTTT. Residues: CASSYWEMPEKLFF.

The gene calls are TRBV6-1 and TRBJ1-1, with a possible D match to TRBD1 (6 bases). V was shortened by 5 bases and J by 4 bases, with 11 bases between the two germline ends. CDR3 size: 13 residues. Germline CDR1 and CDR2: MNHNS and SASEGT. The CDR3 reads CASSRGPGTEAFF. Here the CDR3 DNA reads TGTGCCAGCAGTCGGGGGCCAGGCACTGAAGCTTTCTTT.

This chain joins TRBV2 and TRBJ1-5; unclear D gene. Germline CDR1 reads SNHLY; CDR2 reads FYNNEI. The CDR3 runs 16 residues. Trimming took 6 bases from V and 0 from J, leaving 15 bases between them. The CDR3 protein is CASSAHRADSNQPQHF. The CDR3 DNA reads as TGTGCCAGCAGCGCCCACAGAGCCGATAGCAATCAGCCCCAGCATTTT.

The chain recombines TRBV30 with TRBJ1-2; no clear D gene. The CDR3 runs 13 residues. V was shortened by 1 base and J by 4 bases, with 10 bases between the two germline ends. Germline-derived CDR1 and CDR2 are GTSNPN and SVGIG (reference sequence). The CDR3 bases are TGTGCCTGGAGTGAGGGTCCTGGCTATGGCTACACCTTC. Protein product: CAWSEGPGYGYTF.

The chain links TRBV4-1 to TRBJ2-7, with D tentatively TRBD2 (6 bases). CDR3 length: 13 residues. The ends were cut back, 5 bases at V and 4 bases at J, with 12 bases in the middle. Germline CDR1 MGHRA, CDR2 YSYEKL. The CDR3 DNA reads TGCGCCAGCAGCTCCGTAGGGACTTACGAGCAGTACTTC. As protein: CASSSVGTYEQYF.

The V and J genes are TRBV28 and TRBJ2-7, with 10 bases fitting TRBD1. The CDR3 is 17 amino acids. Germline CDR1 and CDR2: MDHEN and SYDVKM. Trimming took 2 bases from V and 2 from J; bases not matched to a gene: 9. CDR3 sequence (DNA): TGTGCCAGCAGTTTACTATTACCGGGACAGGGGACCTACGAGCAGTACTTC. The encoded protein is CASSLLLPGQGTYEQYF.

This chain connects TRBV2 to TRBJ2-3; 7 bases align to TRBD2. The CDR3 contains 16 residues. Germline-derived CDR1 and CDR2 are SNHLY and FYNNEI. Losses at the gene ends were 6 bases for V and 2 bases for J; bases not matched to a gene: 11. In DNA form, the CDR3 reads TGTGCCAGCAGAGACACTCGCGGGGGAAACACAGATACGCAGTATTTT. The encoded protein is CASRDTRGGNTDTQYF.

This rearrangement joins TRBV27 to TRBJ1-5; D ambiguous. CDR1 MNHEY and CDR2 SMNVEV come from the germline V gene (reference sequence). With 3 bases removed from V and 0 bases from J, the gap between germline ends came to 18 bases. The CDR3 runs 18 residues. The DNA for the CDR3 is TGTGCCAGCAGTTTTTCGCCTCCCTTCAGTAATAGCAATCAGCCCCAGCATTTT. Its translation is CASSFSPPFSNSNQPQHF.

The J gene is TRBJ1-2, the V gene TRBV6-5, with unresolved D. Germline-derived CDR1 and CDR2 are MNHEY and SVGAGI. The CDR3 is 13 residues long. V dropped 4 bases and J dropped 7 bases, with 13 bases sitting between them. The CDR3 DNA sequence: TGTGCCAGCAGTTTCCGAGGCAGCGCTGGCTACACCTTC. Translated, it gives CASSFRGSAGYTF.

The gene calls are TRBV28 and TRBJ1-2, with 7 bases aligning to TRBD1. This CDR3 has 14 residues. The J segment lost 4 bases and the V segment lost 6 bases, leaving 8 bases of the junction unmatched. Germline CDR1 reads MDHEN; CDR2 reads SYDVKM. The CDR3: CASRSQGEVYGYTF. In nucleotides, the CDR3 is TGTGCCAGCAGGTCCCAGGGGGAAGTCTATGGCTACACCTTC.

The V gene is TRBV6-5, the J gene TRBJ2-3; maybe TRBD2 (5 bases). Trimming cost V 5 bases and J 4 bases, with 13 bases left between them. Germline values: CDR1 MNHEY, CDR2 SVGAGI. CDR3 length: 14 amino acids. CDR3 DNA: TGTGCCAGCAGTGATAGGCAGAGGGCAGATACGCAGTATTTT. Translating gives CASSDRQRADTQYF.